These T cell receptor beta chains were read from a single sample in a study of blood T cell repertoires in COVID-19. Assay: immunoSEQ multiplex PCR; the TCRdb copy retains only in-frame clones and omits some. The sample lists around 100,000 clones; approximately 84% were seen once. The sequenced sample was peripheral blood. The source of these receptors is a man aged 60 to 69 with acute or convalescent COVID-19. CDR3s include the opening cysteine and the closing phenylalanine or tryptophan. A D gene is named only where the DNA matches it firmly. Expanded clones are given a class, and other clones once, few, many or no size at all.

v_gene	abundance	d_gene	j_gene	CDR3aa	CDR3nt
TRBV7-6	few	-	TRBJ1-2	CASSLERGIERGYTF	TGTGCCAGCAGCTTAGAGCGGGGGATTGAGAGGGGCTACACCTTC
TRBV7-2	-	-	TRBJ2-5	CASSLLQGRETQYF	TGTGCCAGCAGCTTATTACAGGGACGGGAGACCCAGTACTTC
TRBV7-2	-	TRBD1	TRBJ2-7	CASSLEQGSYEQYF	TGTGCCAGCAGCTTAGAACAGGGGTCCTACGAGCAGTACTTC
TRBV4-3	-	TRBD1	TRBJ1-1	CASSSDPMTGLRTEAFF	TGCGCCAGCAGCTCCGATCCGATGACAGGGCTGCGAACTGAAGCTTTCTTT
TRBV14	once	TRBD1	TRBJ2-4	CASSRQGYIQYF	TGTGCCAGCAGCCGACAGGGTTACATTCAGTACTTC
TRBV4-1	-	-	TRBJ1-3	CASSQEMATSGNTIYF	TGCGCCAGCAGCCAAGAGATGGCCACCTCTGGAAACACCATATATTTT
TRBV27	-	TRBD2	TRBJ2-1	CASTGLAGNNEQFF	TGTGCCAGCACGGGACTAGCGGGGAACAATGAGCAGTTCTTC
TRBV7-2	few	TRBD1	TRBJ1-1	CASSTRTGAPTEAFF	TGTGCCAGCAGCACTCGGACAGGGGCGCCTACTGAAGCTTTCTTT
TRBV12-3/TRBV12-4	few	-	TRBJ1-6	CASSLAQDSPLHF	TGTGCCAGCAGTTTAGCACAGGATTCACCCCTCCACTTT
TRBV29-1	-	TRBD1	TRBJ1-4	CSVIIQGEGEKLFF	TGCAGCGTAATAATCCAGGGGGAAGGTGAAAAACTGTTTTTT
TRBV6-5	-	TRBD1	TRBJ2-2	CASRLQGVGTGELFF	TGTGCCAGCAGACTACAGGGGGTTGGCACCGGGGAGCTGTTTTTT
TRBV7-3	once	-	TRBJ1-5	CASSPYSGQPQHF	TGTGCCAGCAGTCCATACTCGGGGCAGCCCCAGCATTTT
TRBV14	few	-	TRBJ1-1	CASSQARSMNTEAFF	TGTGCCAGCAGCCAAGCTCGGAGCATGAACACTGAAGCTTTCTTT
TRBV3-1/TRBV3-2	-	-	TRBJ1-1	CASSQETENTEAFF	TGTGCCAGCAGCCAGGAGACAGAGAACACTGAAGCTTTCTTT
TRBV19	-	-	TRBJ1-2	CASSPLTTTGRNYGYTF	TGTGCCAGTAGTCCCTTAACCACAACAGGAAGAAACTATGGCTACACCTTC
TRBV5-8	-	-	TRBJ1-5	CASSFRENQPQHF	TGTGCCAGCAGCTTTCGGGAGAATCAGCCCCAGCATTTT
TRBV28	-	TRBD1	TRBJ1-1	CASNGRDRGRTEAFF	TGTGCCAGCAATGGTAGGGACAGGGGGCGAACTGAAGCTTTCTTT
TRBV6-2/TRBV6-3	once	TRBD1	TRBJ1-1	CASSYTTGTGLMNTEAFF	TGTGCCAGCAGTTATACCACCGGGACAGGACTCATGAACACTGAAGCTTTCTTT
TRBV18	-	TRBD1	TRBJ2-4	CASSPGQARDIQYF	TGTGCCAGCTCACCTGGACAGGCGAGGGACATTCAGTACTTC
TRBV7-2	-	-	TRBJ2-2	CASSLEYYTGELFF	TGTGCCAGCAGCTTAGAATACTACACCGGGGAGCTGTTTTTT
TRBV23-1	-	TRBD1	TRBJ1-5	CASSRRQGGQPQHF	TGCGCCAGCAGTAGGAGACAGGGTGGCCAGCCCCAGCATTTT
TRBV25-1	once	-	TRBJ2-6	CASRGRRSSGANVLTF	TGTGCCAGCAGGGGCCGACGAAGCTCTGGGGCCAACGTCCTGACTTTC
TRBV11-2	once	-	TRBJ1-1	CASSYTMGHTNTEAFF	TGTGCCAGCAGCTACACTATGGGACATACGAACACTGAAGCTTTCTTT
TRBV7-2	-	TRBD2	TRBJ2-5	CASSLTSGGQETQYF	TGTGCCAGCAGCTTAACTAGCGGGGGCCAAGAGACCCAGTACTTC
TRBV5-1	once	-	TRBJ1-2	CASSLDRDFYGYTF	TGCGCCAGCAGCTTGGACAGGGATTTCTATGGCTACACCTTC
TRBV15	-	TRBD1	TRBJ1-2	CATSRDILGQGEGYTF	TGTGCCACCAGCAGAGACATTTTGGGACAGGGGGAAGGCTACACCTTC
TRBV29-1	-	TRBD1	TRBJ2-7	CSAGTESYEQYF	TGCAGCGCCGGGACAGAGTCCTACGAGCAGTACTTC
TRBV5-8	-	TRBD1	TRBJ2-1	CASSLGQGIRNEQFF	TGTGCCAGCAGCTTGGGACAGGGGATAAGGAATGAGCAGTTCTTC
TRBV30	many	-	TRBJ1-1	CAWSQTGNTEAFF	TGTGCCTGGAGTCAGACGGGTAACACTGAAGCTTTCTTT
TRBV4-1	-	TRBD1	TRBJ2-1	CASSPGDRGDNEQFF	TGCGCCAGCAGCCCTGGGGACAGGGGCGACAATGAGCAGTTCTTC
TRBV6-1	-	-	TRBJ1-4	CASSGTVVTTNEKLFF	TGTGCCAGCAGTGGGACTGTTGTGACAACTAATGAAAAACTGTTTTTT
TRBV19	once	TRBD1	TRBJ1-5	CASSTDQGQGRGQPQHF	TGTGCCAGTAGTACAGACCAGGGACAGGGAAGGGGTCAGCCCCAGCATTTT
TRBV5-1	-	-	TRBJ2-2	CASSLGGEAGELFF	TGCGCCAGCAGCTTGGGGGGAGAGGCCGGGGAGCTGTTTTTT
TRBV9	-	TRBD2	TRBJ2-1	CASSVGASGGFNEQFF	TGTGCCAGCAGCGTAGGAGCTAGCGGGGGGTTCAATGAGCAGTTCTTC
TRBV24-1	-	-	TRBJ2-2	CATSGPRDTGELFF	TGTGCCACCAGTGGACCGAGGGACACCGGGGAGCTGTTTTTT
TRBV10-3	-	-	TRBJ1-2	CAISPPGAGYTF	TGTGCCATCAGCCCCCCAGGGGCTGGCTACACCTTC
TRBV14	-	TRBD2	TRBJ2-3	CASSSWGPAGGTDTQYF	TGTGCCAGCAGCTCATGGGGACCAGCGGGAGGCACAGATACGCAGTATTTT